These 14 T cell receptor beta chains came from one sample sequenced in a study of blood T cells in healthy people across ages. A second about 6 to 11 cycle PCR used barcoded and J-beta primers. TCRdb analysed the 5' RACE reads with MiXCR anew, one entry per CDR3 protein. The table shows 1.5 million to 2 million distinct CDR3 sequences, with 34% occurring only once. The sequencing sample was made of blood. These receptors all stem from a woman aged 25 to 39 in good health.

This clonotype was seen a handful of times. The chain uses TRBV21-1 and TRBJ1-6. TRBV21-1 is given as a pseudogene. The CDR3 covers 11 residues. DNA of the CDR3: TGTGCCAGCAGCATTACAGAAATCATCCACTTT. It specifies CASSITEIIHF.

This clonotype was counted ten times or more. The rearrangement joins TRBV20-1 to TRBJ2-3, with TRBD2 matching over 8 bases. Per the germline V gene, CDR1 is DFQATT and CDR2 is SNEGSKA (reference sequence). The CDR3 has 15 amino acids. V was clipped by 0 bases and J by 6 bases; unmatched bases: 8. CDR3 sequence: CSARDGGGRMDTQYF. The CDR3 DNA reads as TGCAGTGCTAGAGACGGCGGGGGGCGCATGGATACGCAGTATTTT.

This clonotype was found a few times. The rearrangement joins TRBV7-2 to TRBJ2-5; 9 nucleotides match TRBD2. The CDR3 is 15 amino acids. The V segment lost 4 bases and the J segment 5 bases; nucleotides outside the gene matches: 8. Germline V gene sequence: CDR1 SGHTA, CDR2 FQGNSA. The CDR3 coding sequence is TGTGCCAGCAGCTCGCGGGGGGGGGCGAGGGAGACCCAGTACTTC. Translated, it gives CASSSRGGARETQYF.

The genes are TRBV27 and TRBJ1-4; the D is unclear. The CDR3 sequence is 12 residues long. The germline V gene encodes CDR1 MNHEY and CDR2 SMNVEV (reference sequence). The V end lost 6 bases, the J end lost 8 bases, and 10 bases lay between the germline ends. The CDR3, as DNA: TGTGCCAGCAGCCGAGGAGGGGAAAAACTGTTTTTT. Residues: CASSRGGEKLFF.

This chain connects TRBV27 to TRBJ2-5; TRBD1 might be the D (5 bases). The length of the CDR3 is 13 residues. V was cut by 3 bases and J by 11 bases, with 16 bases left in between. Germline values: CDR1 MNHEY, CDR2 SMNVEV (reference sequence). Here the CDR3 DNA reads TGTGCCAGCAGTTTGGACACCCGTTTAATGCAGTACTTC. Protein product: CASSLDTRLMQYF.

The V gene is TRBV2, the J gene TRBJ2-1, with 8 bases that match TRBD2. V dropped 7 bases and J dropped 6; count of bases not matched to a gene: 8. The CDR3 consists of 14 residues. Per the germline V gene, CDR1 is SNHLY and CDR2 is FYNNEI. CDR3: CASKSRAGANEQFF. CDR3 DNA sequence: TGTGCCAGCAAGAGCCGAGCGGGGGCCAATGAGCAGTTCTTC.

This chain connects TRBV20-1 to TRBJ2-7, with D unresolved. This CDR3 comprises 14 residues. Germline lookup yields CDR1 DFQATT and CDR2 SNEGSKA (reference sequence). V lost 6 bases and J lost 10, with 25 bases in between. Written as DNA, the CDR3 is TGCAGTGCCCTACCGGAGTGGGAATTAGAGATCCAGTACTTC. Its protein is CSALPEWELEIQYF.

The J gene is TRBJ2-1, the V gene TRBV20-1, with D possibly TRBD2 on 5 matching bases. The CDR3 runs to 14 residues. Germline CDR1 DFQATT, CDR2 SNEGSKA (reference sequence). The V and J ends lost 2 bases and 0 bases respectively, with 8 bases between them. CDR3 sequence (DNA): TGCAGTGCTAGATTCCTAGCCTCCTACAATGAGCAGTTCTTC. It codes for CSARFLASYNEQFF.

This clonotype was observed a few times. V usage is TRBV4-1 and J usage is TRBJ2-7; 7 bases align to TRBD2. The CDR3 length is 16 residues. CDR1 MGHRA and CDR2 YSYEKL come from the germline V gene. The V gene end was trimmed by 2 bases and the J gene end by 0 bases; junction bases not matched to a gene: 7. CDR3 residues: CASSQQTSLSSYEQYF. Written as DNA, the CDR3 is TGCGCCAGCAGCCAACAGACTAGCTTAAGCTCCTACGAGCAGTACTTC.

J is TRBJ2-7 and V is TRBV5-5, with 7 bases identical to TRBD1. The junction had 3 bases not matched to a gene; V was cut back by 3 bases and J by 0 bases. This CDR3 comprises 14 residues. The germline CDR1 and CDR2 sequences are SGHKS and YYEKEE (reference sequence). This CDR3 reads CASSWGQNSYEQYF. DNA of the CDR3: TGTGCCAGCAGCTGGGGACAGAACTCCTACGAGCAGTACTTC. Supplemented by reference TRBV5-5 and TRBJ2-7, the full variable domain reads DAGVTQSPTHLIKTRGQQVTLRCSPISGHKSVSWYQQVLGQGPQFIFQYYEKEERGRGNFPDRFSARQFPNYSSELNVNALLLGDSALYLCASSWGQNSYEQYFGPGTRLTVT.

This clonotype was recorded a few times. This chain joins TRBV20-1 and TRBJ2-7, with 10 positions matching TRBD1. Germline loops: CDR1 DFQATT, CDR2 SNEGSKA (reference sequence). V shed 5 bases, J shed 5 bases, and the junction held 12 bases outside the gene matches. The length of the CDR3 is 15 residues. The CDR3 DNA reads TGCAGTGCTTACTACGGACAGGGGGAATTTGACGAGCAGTACTTC. It encodes CSAYYGQGEFDEQYF.

Points on this clonotype: A much larger clone sits a single nucleotide away, making a read error possible. The genes are TRBV10-3 and TRBJ2-7; 8 nucleotides line up with TRBD2. Germline assignment: CDR1 ENHRY and CDR2 SYGVKD. Unmatched junction bases numbered 6, after V lost 2 bases and J lost 12 bases. The CDR3 consists of 12 residues. CDR3 sequence reads: CAISEQRETRYF. The CDR3 DNA reads as TGTGCCATCAGTGAGCAGCGGGAGACCCGGTACTTC.

This clonotype was observed a few times. J is TRBJ2-3 and V is TRBV20-1; D is undetermined. Germline CDR1 reads DFQATT; CDR2 reads SNEGSKA (reference sequence). There are 14 residues in the CDR3. V lost 0 bases to trimming and J lost 3 bases, with 10 bases between them. CDR3 sequence reads: CSAREGSKTDTQYF. CDR3 coding DNA: TGCAGTGCTAGAGAAGGGTCTAAGACAGATACGCAGTATTTT.

The chain recombines TRBV20-1 with TRBJ1-2; unclear D gene. Germline V gene sequence: CDR1 DFQATT, CDR2 SNEGSKA (reference sequence). Trimming took 4 bases from V and 4 from J, leaving 10 bases between them. The CDR3 totals 12 residues. The CDR3 reads CSANPTSYGYTF. In nucleotides, the CDR3 is TGCAGTGCTAACCCGACGTCCTATGGCTACACCTTC.